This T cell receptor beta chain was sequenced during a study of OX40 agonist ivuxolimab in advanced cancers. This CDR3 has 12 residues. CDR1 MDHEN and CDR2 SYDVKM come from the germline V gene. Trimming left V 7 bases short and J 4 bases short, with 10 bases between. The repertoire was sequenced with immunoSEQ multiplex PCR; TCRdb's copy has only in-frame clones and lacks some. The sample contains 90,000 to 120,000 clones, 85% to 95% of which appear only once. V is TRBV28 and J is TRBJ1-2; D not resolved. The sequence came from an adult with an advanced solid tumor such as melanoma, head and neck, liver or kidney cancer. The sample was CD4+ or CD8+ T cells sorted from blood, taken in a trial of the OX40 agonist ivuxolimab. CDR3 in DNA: TGTGCCAGCACAACCTCAGTCTATGGCTACACCTTC. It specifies CASTTSVYGYTF.